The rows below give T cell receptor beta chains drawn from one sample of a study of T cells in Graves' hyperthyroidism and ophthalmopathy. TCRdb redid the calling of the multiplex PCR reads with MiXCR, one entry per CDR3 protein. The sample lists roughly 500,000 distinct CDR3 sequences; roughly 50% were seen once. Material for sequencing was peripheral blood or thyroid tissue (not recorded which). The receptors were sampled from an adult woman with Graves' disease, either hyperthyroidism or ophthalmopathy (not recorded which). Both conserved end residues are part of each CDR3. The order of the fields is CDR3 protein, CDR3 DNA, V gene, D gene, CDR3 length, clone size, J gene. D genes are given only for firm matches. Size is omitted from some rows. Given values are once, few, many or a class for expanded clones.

CDR3 protein: CSVSGTVGTEAFF
CDR3 DNA: TGCAGCGTGTCCGGGACAGTGGGCACTGAAGCTTTCTTT
V gene: TRBV29-1
D gene: TRBD1
CDR3 length: 13
clone size: NA
J gene: TRBJ1-1

CDR3 protein: CASSFTSGSGYTF
CDR3 DNA: TGTGCCAGCAGTTTTACATCAGGCTCCGGCTACACCTTC
V gene: TRBV12-3/TRBV12-4
D gene: NA
CDR3 length: 13
clone size: many
J gene: TRBJ1-2

CDR3 protein: CASSQRVVGTEQYF
CDR3 DNA: TGTGCCAGCAGCCAAAGGGTAGTAGGGACCGAGCAGTACTTC
V gene: TRBV3-1
D gene: NA
CDR3 length: 14
clone size: few
J gene: TRBJ2-7

CDR3 protein: CASSARRNSPLHF
CDR3 DNA: TGTGCCAGCAGCGCTCGACGGAATTCACCCCTCCACTTT
V gene: TRBV11-1
D gene: NA
CDR3 length: 13
clone size: NA
J gene: TRBJ1-6

CDR3 protein: CASSPTWGTAGANVLTF
CDR3 DNA: TGTGCCAGCAGTCCAACGTGGGGAACGGCTGGGGCCAACGTCCTGACTTTC
V gene: TRBV28
D gene: NA
CDR3 length: 17
clone size: few
J gene: TRBJ2-6

CDR3 protein: CASSQEALAYEQYF
CDR3 DNA: TGCGCCAGCAGCCAAGAAGCATTGGCCTACGAGCAGTACTTC
V gene: TRBV4-1
D gene: NA
CDR3 length: 14
clone size: many
J gene: TRBJ2-7

CDR3 protein: CASSVGATYEQYF
CDR3 DNA: TGTGCCAGCAGTGTCGGGGCCACCTACGAGCAGTACTTC
V gene: TRBV2
D gene: NA
CDR3 length: 13
clone size: NA
J gene: TRBJ2-7

CDR3 protein: CATSRDRAVSNQPQHF
CDR3 DNA: TGTGCCACCAGCAGAGACAGGGCAGTTAGCAATCAGCCCCAGCATTTT
V gene: TRBV15
D gene: NA
CDR3 length: 16
clone size: NA
J gene: TRBJ1-5

CDR3 protein: CSARRRYTGELFF
CDR3 DNA: TGCAGTGCTCGACGCCGTTACACCGGGGAGCTGTTTTTT
V gene: TRBV20-1
D gene: NA
CDR3 length: 13
clone size: many
J gene: TRBJ2-2

CDR3 protein: CSGRGLARLLSYEQYF
CDR3 DNA: TGCAGTGGCCGGGGACTAGCGAGGCTCCTTTCCTACGAGCAGTACTTC
V gene: TRBV20-1
D gene: TRBD2
CDR3 length: 16
clone size: NA
J gene: TRBJ2-7

CDR3 protein: CASTENNYGYTF
CDR3 DNA: TGCGCCAGCACTGAGAATAACTATGGCTACACCTTC
V gene: TRBV10-2
D gene: NA
CDR3 length: 12
clone size: few
J gene: TRBJ1-2

CDR3 protein: CASSDRQSFYGYTF
CDR3 DNA: TGTGCCAGCAGTGATAGACAGTCCTTCTATGGCTACACCTTC
V gene: TRBV6-1
D gene: NA
CDR3 length: 14
clone size: many
J gene: TRBJ1-2

CDR3 protein: CASSVTRDNSPLHF
CDR3 DNA: TGTGCCAGCAGCGTTACACGGGATAATTCACCCCTCCACTTT
V gene: TRBV9
D gene: NA
CDR3 length: 14
clone size: few
J gene: TRBJ1-6

CDR3 protein: CASTRDTRRIF
CDR3 DNA: TGTGCCAGCACCAGGGACACGCGACGAATTTTT
V gene: TRBV2
D gene: NA
CDR3 length: 11
clone size: few
J gene: TRBJ1-4

CDR3 protein: CSVEGLGYGYGYTF
CDR3 DNA: TGCAGCGTTGAAGGTCTGGGTTACGGATATGGCTACACCTTC
V gene: TRBV29-1
D gene: NA
CDR3 length: 14
clone size: NA
J gene: TRBJ1-2